The 3 T cell receptor beta chains below all came from one sample that was sequenced in a study of blood T cell repertoires in COVID-19 (dated by TCRdb to 2018 to 2020). The receptor library was made with the immunoSEQ multiplex PCR assay. In TCRdb, the immuneACCESS table is reduced to in-frame sequences with V and J assigned. These tables do not hold every clone; where another copy was compared, an unresolved V gene accounts for under half, and the others remain unexplained. This sample comprises 170,000 or so clones, around 83% of them detected only once. The ten largest clonotypes hold about 1.5% of the sample. The material sequenced was peripheral blood. The receptor source for this set is a human donor in a cohort sampled during active COVID-19.

This sequence joins TRBV7-9 and TRBJ1-5; D not resolved. Between the trimmed V and J ends, which lost 5 bases and 3 bases, there was a span of 14 bases. This CDR3 is built from 15 residues. CDR1 is SEHNR and CDR2 is FQNEAQ in the germline V gene (reference sequence). CDR3 in amino acids: CASSPGKTANQPQHF. The CDR3 DNA is TGTGCCAGCAGCCCCGGTAAGACTGCCAATCAGCCCCAGCATTTT.

The chain is built from TRBV5-4 and TRBJ1-5; tentative D call: TRBD1 (6 bases). Germline assignment: CDR1 SGHNT and CDR2 YYREEE (reference sequence). V gave up 1 base and J gave up 4 bases, with 9 bases separating them. This CDR3 has 14 amino acids. DNA for the CDR3: TGTGCCAGCAGCTTGAGGGGGGGGAATCAGCCCCAGCATTTT. As protein: CASSLRGGNQPQHF.

The chain joins TRBV6-6 to TRBJ2-7; 10 bases agree with TRBD2. CDR3 length equals 15 residues. CDR1 is MNHNY, CDR2 SVGAGI, per germline (reference sequence). V lost 2 bases and J lost 3; bases outside the gene matches: 4. Here the CDR3 reads CASSYGVAGGYEQYF. CDR3 nucleotides: TGTGCCAGCAGTTACGGGGTAGCGGGGGGCTACGAGCAGTACTTC.